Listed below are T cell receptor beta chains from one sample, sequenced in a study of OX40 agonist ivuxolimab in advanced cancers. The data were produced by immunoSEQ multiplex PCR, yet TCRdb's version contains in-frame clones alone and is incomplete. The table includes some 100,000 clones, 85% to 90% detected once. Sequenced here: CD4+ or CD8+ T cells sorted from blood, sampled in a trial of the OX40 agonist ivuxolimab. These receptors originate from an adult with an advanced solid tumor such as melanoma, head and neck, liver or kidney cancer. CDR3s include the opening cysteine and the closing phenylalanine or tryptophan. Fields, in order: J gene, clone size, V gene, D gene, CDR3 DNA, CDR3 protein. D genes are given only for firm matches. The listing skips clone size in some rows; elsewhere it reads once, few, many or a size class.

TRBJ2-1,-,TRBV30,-,TGTGCCTGGAGTGAGTACAATGAGCAGTTCTTC,CAWSEYNEQFF
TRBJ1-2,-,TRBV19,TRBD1,TGTGCCAGTAGTATTCGGACAGGGCATGGCTACACCTTC,CASSIRTGHGYTF
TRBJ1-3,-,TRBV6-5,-,TGTGCCACCTCGAGGGAGGGTTCAGGAAACACCATATATTTT,CATSREGSGNTIYF
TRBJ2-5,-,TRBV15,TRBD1,TGTGCCACCAGCAGAGATTACACAGGGGGCCAAGAGACCCAGTACTTC,CATSRDYTGGQETQYF
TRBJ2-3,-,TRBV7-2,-,TGTGCCAGCAGCTTATTATCCGGGGCCCGGGATACGCAGTATTTT,CASSLLSGARDTQYF
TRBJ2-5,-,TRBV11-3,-,TGTGCCAGCAGCCGTCTCGCTGAAGAGACCCAGTACTTC,CASSRLAEETQYF
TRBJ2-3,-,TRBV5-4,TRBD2,TGTGCCAGCAGCTTGGTCGGGGGGGCTAGCACAGATACGCAGTATTTT,CASSLVGGASTDTQYF
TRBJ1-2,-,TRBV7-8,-,TGTGCCAGCAGCGAAGCACGACAGTATGGCTACACCTTC,CASSEARQYGYTF
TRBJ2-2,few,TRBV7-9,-,TGTGCCAGCACTCATTTGCGAACCACCGGGGAGCTGTTTTTT,CASTHLRTTGELFF
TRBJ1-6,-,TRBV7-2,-,TGTGCCAGCAGCTTAATCCGGGGTTATAATTCACCCCTCCACTTT,CASSLIRGYNSPLHF
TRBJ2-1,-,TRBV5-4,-,TGTGCCAGCAGCGCGGGACGGAGCAATGAGCAGTTCTTC,CASSAGRSNEQFF
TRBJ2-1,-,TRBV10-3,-,TGTGCCATCAGTGACAGTACCGGGACCGGGGAGCAGTTCTTC,CAISDSTGTGEQFF
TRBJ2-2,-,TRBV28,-,TGTGCCAGCGTAGGGAACACCGGGGAGCTGTTTTTT,CASVGNTGELFF
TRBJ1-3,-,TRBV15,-,TGTGCCACCAGCAGAGACCAGGTAGACACCATATATTTT,CATSRDQVDTIYF
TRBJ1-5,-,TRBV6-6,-,TGTGCCAGCAGCGATAGGGGGAAGGAGCCCCAGCATTTT,CASSDRGKEPQHF
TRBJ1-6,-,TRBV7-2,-,TGTGCCAGCAGCTTCCCAGGGGCGGGGCCCCTCCACTTT,CASSFPGAGPLHF
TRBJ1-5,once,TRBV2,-,TGTGCCAGCAGTGGTGGGCAGCCCAATCAGCCCCAGCATTTT,CASSGGQPNQPQHF
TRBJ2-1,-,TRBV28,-,TGTGCCAGCAGTTCCCCCTTTGAGCTGGTGGGGTCCTACAATGAGCAGTTCTTC,CASSSPFELVGSYNEQFF
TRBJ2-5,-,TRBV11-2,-,TGTGCCAGCAGCTTAGATCAGGGAAGGGAGACCCAGTACTTC,CASSLDQGRETQYF
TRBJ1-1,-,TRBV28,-,TGTGCCAGCAGTTTCCTCGGGATGAACACTGAAGCTTTCTTT,CASSFLGMNTEAFF
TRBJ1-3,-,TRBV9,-,TGTGCCAGCAGCTGGGGGAGGGGGACCTCTGGAAACACCATATATTTT,CASSWGRGTSGNTIYF
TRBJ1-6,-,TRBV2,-,TGTGCCAGTCAGACCGGGGGGGGATCCTATAATTCACCCCTCCACTTT,CASQTGGGSYNSPLHF
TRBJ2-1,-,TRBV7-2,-,TGTGCCAGCAGCTTGCATGAGCAGTTCTTC,CASSLHEQFF
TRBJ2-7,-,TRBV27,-,TGTGCCAGCAGTTTCAGGGTTAGCTCCTACGAGCAGTACTTC,CASSFRVSSYEQYF
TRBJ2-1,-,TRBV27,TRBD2,TGTGCCAGCAAAAGCGGGGGGCCGTACAATGAGCAGTTCTTC,CASKSGGPYNEQFF
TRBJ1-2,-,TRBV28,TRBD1,TGTGCCAGCAGTCCGCACTCAGGGGGAGGCTACACCTTC,CASSPHSGGGYTF